The 8 T cell receptor beta chains below all came from one sample that was sequenced in a study of OX40 agonist ivuxolimab in advanced cancers. Data came from immunoSEQ multiplex PCR; TCRdb stores just in-frame clones and leaves some out. The sample has about 18,000 clones, over 75% seen once. This material consisted of CD4+ or CD8+ T cells sorted from blood, taken in a trial of the OX40 agonist ivuxolimab. The receptors were gathered from an adult with an advanced solid tumor such as melanoma, head and neck, liver or kidney cancer.

The V and J genes are TRBV27 and TRBJ2-7; D might be TRBD1 (5 bases). Germline-derived CDR1 and CDR2 are MNHEY and SMNVEV (reference sequence). The CDR3 is 14 amino acids. V gave up 2 bases and J gave up 0 bases, with 8 bases separating them. The CDR3 protein is CASSLQGPSYEQYF. CDR3 nucleotide sequence: TGTGCCAGCAGTTTACAGGGCCCCTCCTACGAGCAGTACTTC.

The chain uses TRBV27 and TRBJ2-7; TRBD1 agrees at 7 bases. Germline V CDR1 and CDR2: MNHEY, SMNVEV (reference sequence). Trimming cost V 1 base and J 3 bases; bases outside gene matches: 3. The CDR3 length is 14 residues. CDR3 amino acids: CASSLLPGGYEQYF. Written as DNA, the CDR3 is TGTGCCAGCAGTTTATTGCCAGGGGGCTACGAGCAGTACTTC.

This clone was seen once. The chain links TRBV2 to TRBJ2-1; 13 nucleotides line up with TRBD2. The trim removed 5 bases at V and 7 bases at J, leaving 8 bases unmatched. The CDR3 is made up of 16 amino acids. CDR1 SNHLY and CDR2 FYNNEI come from the germline V gene. In nucleotides, the CDR3 is TGTGCCAGCAGTCCCTCCGGGACTAGCGGGACAAATGAGCAGTTCTTC. Protein sequence: CASSPSGTSGTNEQFF.

Regarding this clone: This may stem from a read error, because a much larger clone lies one nucleotide away. The V and J genes are TRBV27 and TRBJ2-5, with TRBD1 as a possible D gene (6 bases). This CDR3 has 13 residues. Germline V gene sequence: CDR1 MNHEY, CDR2 SMNVEV (reference sequence). In DNA, the CDR3 is TGTGTCAGCAGTGAAAACAGGGTCGAGACCCAGTACTTC. This sequence encodes CVSSENRVETQYF.

The CDR3 here is CASSSDSGMSYSNQPQHF. The CDR3, as DNA: TGTGCCAGCAGCTCCGACTCCGGGATGTCGTATAGCAATCAGCCCCAGCATTTT. The rearrangement links TRBV28 to TRBJ1-5; D gene unclear. Germline loops: CDR1 MDHEN, CDR2 SYDVKM. V was clipped by 6 bases and J by 0 bases, with 21 bases between them. This CDR3 spans 18 amino acids.

The V gene is TRBV25-1, the J gene TRBJ2-3; TRBD2 aligns across 8 bases. Germline values: CDR1 MGHDK, CDR2 SYGVNS. Losses at the gene ends were 1 base for V and 4 bases for J; bases not matched to a gene: 10. The CDR3 has 17 amino acids. CDR3 sequence: CASSESRAGEPPDTQYF. CDR3 nucleotides: TGTGCCAGCAGTGAATCTAGAGCGGGAGAACCCCCAGATACGCAGTATTTT. The variable domain in full, with the rest retrieved from reference TRBV25-1 and TRBJ2-3, is EADIYQTPRYLVIGTGKKITLECSQTMGHDKMYWYQQDPGMELHLIHYSYGVNSTEKGDLSSESTVSRIRTEHFPLTLESARPSHTSQYLCASSESRAGEPPDTQYFGPGTRLTVL.

This sequence joins TRBV2 and TRBJ1-2, with D perhaps TRBD1 (5 bases). This CDR3 is 14 amino acids long. CDR1 and CDR2 (germline): SNHLY, FYNNEI. The V gene lost 0 bases and the J gene lost 4 bases, with 9 bases spanning the gap. CDR3 in DNA: TGTGCCAGCAGTGAAGCCCCGGGACCCTATGGCTACACCTTC. It translates to CASSEAPGPYGYTF.

The V and J genes are TRBV11-3 and TRBJ2-1, with no clear D. V was trimmed by 0 bases and J by 9 bases, leaving 9 bases between them. Germline V gene lookup returns CDR1 SGHNT and CDR2 YENEEA. There are 13 residues in the CDR3. In nucleotides, the CDR3 is TGTGCCAGCAGCTTAGATAGTGGCAGTGAGCAGTTCTTC. Its translation: CASSLDSGSEQFF.